Following are 23 T cell receptor beta chains from one sample sequenced in a study of T cell responses to AZD1222 COVID-19 vaccine. Produced via immunoSEQ multiplex PCR; TCRdb's table is partial and in-frame only. The sample records under 150,000 clones, approximately 90% being singletons. The source was peripheral blood, collected on day 0 of AZD1222 vaccination. The receptors were sampled from an adult in good health.

J is TRBJ2-3 and V is TRBV9, with D uncertain. The V end was cut by 3 bases, the J end by 2 bases, with 13 bases between. CDR3 size: 15 residues. The germline gives CDR1 SGDLS, CDR2 YYNGEE. Written as DNA, the CDR3 is TGTGCCAGCAGCGCCGTCTGGGGTTCCACAGATACGCAGTATTTT. Translating it yields CASSAVWGSTDTQYF.

The chain has TRBV6-5 and TRBJ1-4; possibly TRBD1 for D (5 bases). The CDR3 is made up of 15 amino acids. The V gene lost 6 bases and the J gene lost 8 bases, with 19 bases spanning the gap. The germline gives CDR1 MNHEY, CDR2 SVGAGI. CDR3: CASRTRERGWEKLFF. In DNA, the CDR3 is TGTGCCAGCAGGACGAGGGAAAGGGGTTGGGAAAAACTGTTTTTT.

The V gene is TRBV2, the J gene TRBJ1-1; TRBD1 might be the D (5 bases). The CDR3 length is 13 residues. CDR1 is SNHLY, CDR2 FYNNEI, per germline. With 10 bases removed from V and 1 base from J, the gap between germline ends came to 13 bases. The DNA for the CDR3 is TGTGCCAACCCCAGGGATTCGAACACTGAAGCTTTCTTT. Translating it yields CANPRDSNTEAFF.

The chain has TRBV11-3 and TRBJ2-5, with D maybe TRBD2 (6 bases). The CDR3 consists of 15 residues. V lost 1 base, J lost 2 bases, and 11 bases lay in between. Germline V lookup: CDR1 SGHNT, CDR2 YENEEA. The CDR3 sequence is CASSLGGAAQETQYF. The CDR3 region has the DNA TGTGCCAGCAGCTTAGGCGGGGCTGCGCAAGAGACCCAGTACTTC. Supplemented by reference TRBV11-3 and TRBJ2-5, the full variable domain reads EAGVVQSPRYKIIEKKQPVAFWCNPISGHNTLYWYLQNLGQGPELLIRYENEEAVDDSQLPKDRFSAERLKGVDSTLKIQPAELGDSAVYLCASSLGGAAQETQYFGPGTRLLVL.

The chain has TRBV4-3 and TRBJ1-6; 10 bases are a match to TRBD1. Losses at the gene ends were 0 bases for V and 7 bases for J; bases not matched to a gene: 6. The germline gives CDR1 LGHNA, CDR2 YSLEER. The CDR3 spans 17 residues. The CDR3 DNA reads as TGCGCCAGCAGCCAAGACTTGACAGGGGGCTTCAATTCACCCCTCCACTTT. This gives the protein CASSQDLTGGFNSPLHF.

The chain carries TRBV4-2 and TRBJ2-3; 7 nucleotides line up with TRBD1. Germline V CDR1 and CDR2: LGHNA, YNFKEQ. The CDR3 sequence is 14 residues long. V was pared by 4 bases and J by 0 bases, with 1 base of the junction left unmatched. The CDR3 DNA reads as TGTGCCAGCAGCCGGACAGGTAGCACAGATACGCAGTATTTT. This encodes CASSRTGSTDTQYF.

This clone was picked up a small number of times. The chain has TRBV6-5 and TRBJ1-5, with 9 nucleotides matching TRBD1. The CDR3 spans 14 residues. V shed 7 bases and J 4 bases; nucleotides not matched to a gene: 5. Germline assignment: CDR1 MNHEY and CDR2 SVGAGI. CDR3 sequence: CASNLGQGNQPQHF. CDR3 bases: TGTGCCAGCAACTTGGGACAGGGTAATCAGCCCCAGCATTTT.

The V call is TRBV7-3, the J call TRBJ1-2; 10 nucleotides agree with TRBD1. V lost 2 bases to trimming and J lost 4 bases; unmatched junction nucleotides: 4. The length of the CDR3 is 15 residues. Germline-derived CDR1 and CDR2 are SGHTA and FQGTGA. The CDR3 here is CASSLEGTGVYGYTF. The CDR3, as DNA: TGTGCCAGCAGCTTAGAAGGGACAGGGGTCTATGGCTACACCTTC.

This clone was counted a single time. The chain is built from TRBV18 and TRBJ1-5, with 8 nucleotides matching TRBD1. Germline V gene data show CDR1 as KGHSH and CDR2 as LQKENI. This CDR3 is 15 amino acids long. Losses at the gene ends were 5 bases for V and 3 bases for J; bases not matched to a gene: 6. CDR3: CASSDRTGFNQPQHF. CDR3 nucleotide sequence: TGTGCCAGCTCAGACCGGACAGGGTTCAATCAGCCCCAGCATTTT.

V and J are TRBV4-2 and TRBJ2-7; D remains unclear. This CDR3 region has 14 residues. CDR1 is LGHNA and CDR2 is YNFKEQ in the germline V gene. V lost 0 bases and J 1 base, leaving 7 bases between the germline ends. The CDR3 protein is CASSQDGNSYEQYF. DNA for the CDR3: TGTGCCAGCAGCCAAGATGGCAATTCCTACGAGCAGTACTTC.

This chain joins TRBV6-5 and TRBJ1-5, with D possibly being TRBD1 (5 bases). V gave up 5 bases and J gave up 6 bases, with 14 bases separating them. This CDR3 is built from 14 residues. CDR1 is MNHEY, CDR2 SVGAGI, per germline. CDR3 DNA: TGTGCCAGCAGTCCCGACAGCCCCCGTCAGCCCCAGCATTTT. Translating gives CASSPDSPRQPQHF.

This clone appeared once. The CDR3 spells CASSIARVSSYNEQFF. CDR3 sequence (DNA): TGTGCCAGTAGTATAGCGCGGGTGAGCTCCTACAATGAGCAGTTCTTC. The chain uses TRBV19 and TRBJ2-1, with D possibly TRBD2 on 5 matching bases. This CDR3 is 16 amino acids long. Germline CDR1 is LNHDA and CDR2 is SQIVND (reference sequence). The germline V and J ends were trimmed by 1 base and 0 bases, with 10 bases remaining between them.

The chain employs TRBV28 and TRBJ2-5; either TRBD1 or TRBD2 may fit D (5 bases each). This CDR3 contains 12 residues. The V end lost 6 bases, the J end lost 7 bases, and 12 bases lay between the germline ends. Germline assignment: CDR1 MDHEN and CDR2 SYDVKM. Written as DNA, the CDR3 is TGTGCCAGCAGATTGGACGGGGCGACCCAGTACTTC. It specifies CASRLDGATQYF. Filled out from reference TRBV28 and TRBJ2-5, the complete variable domain reads DVKVTQSSRYLVKRTGEKVFLECVQDMDHENMFWYRQDPGLGLRLIYFSYDVKMKEKGDIPEGYSVSREKKERFSLILESASTNQTSMYLCASRLDGATQYFGPGTRLLVL.

The chain employs TRBV4-3 and TRBJ1-4; a weak D match, TRBD1 (5 bases). This CDR3 region has 17 residues. V lost 2 bases and J 6 bases, leaving 19 bases between the germline ends. Germline CDR1 reads LGHNA; CDR2 reads YSLEER. CDR3 protein: CASSQIGAWGVDEKLFF. The CDR3 DNA reads as TGCGCCAGCAGCCAAATCGGGGCCTGGGGTGTGGATGAAAAACTGTTTTTT.

The V call is TRBV5-1, the J call TRBJ2-7; D might be TRBD1 (6 bases). This CDR3 has 14 amino acids. Germline V gene sequence: CDR1 SGHRS, CDR2 YFSETQ. V lost 3 bases, J lost 2 bases, and 12 bases lay in between. The CDR3 DNA reads as TGCGCCAGCAGCTGGCCGGGACAAGCCTACGAGCAGTACTTC. Encoded protein: CASSWPGQAYEQYF. The whole variable domain, remainder taken from reference TRBV5-1 and TRBJ2-7, is KAGVTQTPRYLIKTRGQQVTLSCSPISGHRSVSWYQQTPGQGLQFLFEYFSETQRNKGNFPGRFSGRQFSNSRSEMNVSTLELGDSALYLCASSWPGQAYEQYFGPGTRLTVT.

The J gene is TRBJ2-1, the V gene TRBV12-3 or TRBV12-4; no clear D gene. Deletions cut 2 bases from V and 8 bases from J, with 4 bases between. The CDR3 extends over 11 amino acids. CDR3 region: CASSLYDEQFF. CDR3 coding DNA: TGTGCCAGCAGTTTATACGATGAGCAGTTCTTC.

This chain connects TRBV28 to TRBJ1-1; 10 bases align to TRBD1. Germline V gene data show CDR1 as MDHEN and CDR2 as SYDVKM. The CDR3 has 13 amino acids. The V and J ends lost 5 bases and 4 bases, in that order; junction bases with no gene match: 1. The CDR3 region has the DNA TGTGCCAGCAGTCGGGACAGGGGCACTGAAGCTTTCTTT. Its translation is CASSRDRGTEAFF.

V is TRBV5-4 and J is TRBJ2-2; weak D call: TRBD1 (6 bases). Germline loops: CDR1 SGHNT, CDR2 YYREEE (reference sequence). The V gene lost 1 base and the J gene lost 6 bases, with 16 bases spanning the gap. The CDR3 totals 16 residues. This CDR3 reads CASSLPPQGGAGELFF. Here the CDR3 DNA reads TGTGCCAGCAGCTTGCCCCCACAGGGTGGGGCCGGGGAGCTGTTTTTT.

The V gene is TRBV5-6, the J gene TRBJ2-2, with 8 bases matching TRBD2. This CDR3 has 16 residues. Unmatched junction bases numbered 12, after V lost 4 bases and J lost 7 bases. Per germline, CDR1 SGHDT and CDR2 YYEEEE. The CDR3 nucleotides are TGTGCCAGCAGCCCCTATGCAGCGGGGGCCAGCGGGGAGCTGTTTTTT. Translating it yields CASSPYAAGASGELFF.

The genes are TRBV18 and TRBJ1-5; D remains unclear. V was clipped by 2 bases and J by 2 bases, with 10 bases between them. Looked up from germline, CDR1 is KGHSH and CDR2 is LQKENI. The CDR3 contains 15 residues. The CDR3 region is CASSPGKGGNQPQHF. The CDR3 nucleotides are TGTGCCAGCTCACCAGGGAAAGGCGGCAATCAGCCCCAGCATTTT.

This chain connects TRBV6-5 to TRBJ1-3, with D perhaps matching TRBD1 (5 bases). CDR3 length: 15 residues. Germline loops: CDR1 MNHEY, CDR2 SVGAGI. V was clipped by 6 bases and J by 1 base, with 13 bases between them. The CDR3 nucleotides are TGTGCCAGCAGGCGCAGGGTATCTTCTGGAAACACCATATATTTT. Amino acids: CASRRRVSSGNTIYF.

DNA of the CDR3: TGTGCCAGCAGCTTGGGCGGGACAGGAGGGGAGACCCAGTACTTC. Protein product: CASSLGGTGGETQYF. The rearrangement joins TRBV5-5 to TRBJ2-5, with 8 bases lining up with TRBD1. The J segment lost 5 bases and the V segment lost 0 bases, leaving 6 bases of the junction unmatched. The CDR3 contains 15 residues. CDR1 SGHKS and CDR2 YYEKEE come from the germline V gene (reference sequence).

The rearrangement joins TRBV19 to TRBJ1-5; unclear D gene. The CDR3 runs 14 residues. Germline CDR1 and CDR2: LNHDA and SQIVND (reference sequence). Trimming pared 0 bases from V and 4 bases from J, leaving 7 bases between. This chain's CDR3 is CASSIDGENQPQHF. The CDR3 DNA follows: TGTGCCAGTAGTATAGACGGAGAGAATCAGCCCCAGCATTTT.